This record concerns one TCR beta chain sequence. V shed 6 bases and J shed 3 bases, with 12 bases lying between them. This CDR3 spans 13 amino acids. The germline gives CDR1 DFQATT, CDR2 SNEGSKA (reference sequence). RNA, at about 0.5 to 1 ug, was reverse transcribed with random hexamers. Multiplex immunoSEQ PCR targeted 54 Vbeta and 13 Jbeta TCR beta segments. TCRdb used MiXCR to reprocess the immunoSEQ multiplex PCR reads, holding one entry per CDR3 protein. The sample consists of about 130,000 distinct CDR3 sequences, 90% to 95% of them appearing once. These data belong to a study of CD8 T cells in Susac syndrome.

What was sequenced was CD4+ T cells from PBMCs. This sequence originates from a human donor in good health. The chain links TRBV20-1 to TRBJ1-3, with unresolved D. The CDR3 DNA reads TGCAGTGCCGGAGGGAGGGTTGGAAACACCATATATTTT. Encoded protein: CSAGGRVGNTIYF.